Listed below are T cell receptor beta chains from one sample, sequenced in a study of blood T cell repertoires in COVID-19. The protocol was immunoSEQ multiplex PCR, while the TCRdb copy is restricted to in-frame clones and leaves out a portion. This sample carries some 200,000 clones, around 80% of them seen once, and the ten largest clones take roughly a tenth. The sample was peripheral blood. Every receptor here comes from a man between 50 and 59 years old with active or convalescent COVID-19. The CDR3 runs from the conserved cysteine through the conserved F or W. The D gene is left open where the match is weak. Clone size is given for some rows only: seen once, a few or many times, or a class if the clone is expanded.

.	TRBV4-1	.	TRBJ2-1	TGCGCCAGCAGCCAATCTAGCCCCCTACCATACAATGAGCAGTTCTTC	CASSQSSPLPYNEQFF
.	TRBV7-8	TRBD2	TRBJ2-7	TGTGCCAGCAGCCTAACCGGGACTAGCGGTACGTACGAGCAGTACTTC	CASSLTGTSGTYEQYF
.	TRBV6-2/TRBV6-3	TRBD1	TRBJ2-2	TGTGCCAGCAGTTACCCGATACAGGGGGCGAACACCGGGGAGCTGTTTTTT	CASSYPIQGANTGELFF
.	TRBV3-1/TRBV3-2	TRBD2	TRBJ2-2	TGTGCCAGCAGCCACGGACTAGAGTACACCGGGGAGCTGTTTTTT	CASSHGLEYTGELFF
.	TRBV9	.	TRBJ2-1	TGTGCCAGCAGTGTGGCGGGGGGACAGGGTATCAACAATGAGCAGTTCTTC	CASSVAGGQGINNEQFF
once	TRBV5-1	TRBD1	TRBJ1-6	TGCGCCAGCAGCTTAAATACCGGGACAGAATCACCCCTCCACTTT	CASSLNTGTESPLHF
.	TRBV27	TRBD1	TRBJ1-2	TGTGCCAGCAGTTACAGGGGGAAACGGGACTATGGCTACACCTTC	CASSYRGKRDYGYTF
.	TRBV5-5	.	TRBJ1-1	TGTGCCAGCAGCTTAGGGGGTAAAGCGAACACTGAAGCTTTCTTT	CASSLGGKANTEAFF
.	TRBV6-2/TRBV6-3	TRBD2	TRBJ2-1	TGTGCCAGCAGTTACCTTCTTACTAGCGGGGGGGCCGAGTCGGAGCAGTTCTTC	CASSYLLTSGGAESEQFF
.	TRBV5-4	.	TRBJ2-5	TGTGCCAGCAGCTTGCAGGGGAAGGAGACCCAGTACTTC	CASSLQGKETQYF
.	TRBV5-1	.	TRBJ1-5	TGCGCCAGCAGCTTGACCCCTGACAACCGGCAGCCCCAGCATTTT	CASSLTPDNRQPQHF
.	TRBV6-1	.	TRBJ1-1	TGTGCCAGCAGTGAAACAGAAAACACTGAAGCTTTCTTT	CASSETENTEAFF
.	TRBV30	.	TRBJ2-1	TGTGCCTGGAGTGTAGGCAGGCCCACCTACAATGAGCAGTTCTTC	CAWSVGRPTYNEQFF
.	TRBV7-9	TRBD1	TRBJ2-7	TGTGCCAGCAGCTTAGCGCGTGGGACAGGGGCCGCCTACGAGCAGTACTTC	CASSLARGTGAAYEQYF
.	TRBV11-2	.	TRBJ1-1	TGTGCCAGCAGCTTCCGGGGTAGTGGCACTGAAGCTTTCTTT	CASSFRGSGTEAFF
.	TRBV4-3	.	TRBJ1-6	TGCGCCAGCAGCCAAGGACGGAGCTCCTATAATTCACCCCTCCACTTT	CASSQGRSSYNSPLHF
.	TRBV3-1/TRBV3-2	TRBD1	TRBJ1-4	TGTGCCAGCAGCTTTACCGGGACAGGGAATGAAAAACTGTTTTTT	CASSFTGTGNEKLFF
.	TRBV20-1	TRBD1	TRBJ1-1	TGCAGTGCAAGTACCGGGACAGCGAACACTGAAGCTTTCTTT	CSASTGTANTEAFF
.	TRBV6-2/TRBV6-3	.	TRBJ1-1	TGTGCCAGCAGTACCCACGGGGGAGGTAAGGCTGAAGCTTTCTTT	CASSTHGGGKAEAFF
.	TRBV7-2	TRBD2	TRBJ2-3	TGTGCCAGCAGAACTAGCGGGCAGCCAACGCAGTATTTT	CASRTSGQPTQYF
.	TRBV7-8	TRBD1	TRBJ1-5	TGTGCCAGCAGCCCTAAGAGATTACAGGGGTATCAGCCCCAGCATTTT	CASSPKRLQGYQPQHF
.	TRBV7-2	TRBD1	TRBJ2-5	TGTGCCAGCAGCTTCAACAGGGGGCGGCAAGAGACCCAGTACTTC	CASSFNRGRQETQYF
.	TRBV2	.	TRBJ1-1	TGTGCCAGCAGTGAAGGGCCAGGGATTGGGGCTTTCTTT	CASSEGPGIGAFF
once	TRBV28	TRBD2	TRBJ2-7	TGTGCCAGCAGCGCCCCCCGTCTAGCGGGAGACGAGCAGTACTTC	CASSAPRLAGDEQYF
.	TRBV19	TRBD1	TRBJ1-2	TGTGCCAGTAGTAACCGGGACAGGGGGCGCCTACTCTATGGCTACACCTTC	CASSNRDRGRLLYGYTF
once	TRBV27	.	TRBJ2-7	TGTGCCAGCAGTTTACACTACGGGGTTTACGAGCAGTACTTC	CASSLHYGVYEQYF
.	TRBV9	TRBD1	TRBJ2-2	TGTGCCAGCAGCGTAGCCTATAACGGCAGGGGGACCGGGGAGCTGTTTTTT	CASSVAYNGRGTGELFF
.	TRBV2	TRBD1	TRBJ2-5	TGTGCCAGCAGTGAACTCAGGGGGCTGCAAGAGACCCAGTACTTC	CASSELRGLQETQYF
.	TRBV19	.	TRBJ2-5	TGTGCCAGTAGTGCCCTTCCCAGGGTAGGATCGGAGACCCAGTACTTC	CASSALPRVGSETQYF
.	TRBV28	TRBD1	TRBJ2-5	TGTGCCAGCAGTTTCTTCAGGGGGTCGGGAGAGACCCAGTACTTC	CASSFFRGSGETQYF
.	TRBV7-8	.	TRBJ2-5	TGTGCCAGCAGCTTAGGCGTGGAAGAGACCCAGTACTTC	CASSLGVEETQYF
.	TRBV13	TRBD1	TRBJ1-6	TGTGCCAGCAGCTCATCCAGGGGGCGTAGTAAAAATTCACCCCTCCACTTT	CASSSSRGRSKNSPLHF
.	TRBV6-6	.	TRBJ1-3	TGTGCCAGCAGTCTACGGGCACAGGGTACTGCCTCTGGAAACACCATATATTTT	CASSLRAQGTASGNTIYF
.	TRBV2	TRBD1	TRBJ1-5	TGTGCCAGCACAAGGACAGGGTATAGCAATCAGCCCCAGCATTTT	CASTRTGYSNQPQHF
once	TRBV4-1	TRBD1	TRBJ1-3	TGCGCCAGCAGCCAACCTCGGGACAGCTTAGGAAACACCATATATTTT	CASSQPRDSLGNTIYF
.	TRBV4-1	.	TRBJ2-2	TGCGCCAGCAGCCAGGGCCCCGGGGAGCTGTTTTTT	CASSQGPGELFF
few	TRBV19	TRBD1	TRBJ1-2	TGTGCCAGTGGACAGGGCGGCTATGGCTACACCTTC	CASGQGGYGYTF
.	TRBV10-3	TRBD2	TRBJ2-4	TGTGCCATCAGTCCTACTCTAGCGGGAGAGAGCGAAAACATTCAGTACTTC	CAISPTLAGESENIQYF